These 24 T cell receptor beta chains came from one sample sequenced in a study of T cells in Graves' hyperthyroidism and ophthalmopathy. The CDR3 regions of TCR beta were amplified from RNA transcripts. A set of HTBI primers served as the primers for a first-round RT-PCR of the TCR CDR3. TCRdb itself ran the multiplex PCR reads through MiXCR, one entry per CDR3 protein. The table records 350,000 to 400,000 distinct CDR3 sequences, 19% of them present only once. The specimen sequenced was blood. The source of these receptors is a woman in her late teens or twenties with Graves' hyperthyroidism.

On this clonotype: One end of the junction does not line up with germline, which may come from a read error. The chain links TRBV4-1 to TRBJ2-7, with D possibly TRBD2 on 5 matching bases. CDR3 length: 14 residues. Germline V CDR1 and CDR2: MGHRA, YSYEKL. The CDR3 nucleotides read TGCGCCATCAGCCAAGCTCTAGCTGGGAACGAGCAGTACTTC. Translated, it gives CAISQALAGNEQYF.

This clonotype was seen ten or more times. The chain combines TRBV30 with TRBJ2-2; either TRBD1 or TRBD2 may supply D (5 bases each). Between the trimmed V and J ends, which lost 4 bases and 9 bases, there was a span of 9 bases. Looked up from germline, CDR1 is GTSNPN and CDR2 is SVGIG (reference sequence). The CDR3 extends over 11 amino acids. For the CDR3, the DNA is TGTGCCTGGATTGGGGGAAGGGAGCTGTTTTTT. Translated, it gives CAWIGGRELFF.

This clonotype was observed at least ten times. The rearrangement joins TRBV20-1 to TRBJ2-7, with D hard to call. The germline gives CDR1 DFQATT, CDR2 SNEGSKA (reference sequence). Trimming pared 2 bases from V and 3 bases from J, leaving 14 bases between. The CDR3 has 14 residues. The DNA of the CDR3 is TGCAGTGCTAGAAACCTTGACAAAGACTACGAGCAGTACTTC. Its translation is CSARNLDKDYEQYF.

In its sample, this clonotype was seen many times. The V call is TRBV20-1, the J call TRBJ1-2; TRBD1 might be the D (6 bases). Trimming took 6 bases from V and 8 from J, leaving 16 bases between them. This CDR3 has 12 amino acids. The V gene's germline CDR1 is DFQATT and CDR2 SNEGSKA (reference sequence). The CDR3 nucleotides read TGCAGTGCCCGTCGGGGGGCGGGGGGCTACACCTTC. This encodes CSARRGAGGYTF.

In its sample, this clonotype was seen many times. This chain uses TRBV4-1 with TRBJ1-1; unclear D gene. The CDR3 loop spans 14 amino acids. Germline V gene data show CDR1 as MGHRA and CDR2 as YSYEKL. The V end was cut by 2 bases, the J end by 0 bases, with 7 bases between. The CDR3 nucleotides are TGCGCCAGCAGCCAACCGCTCATGAACACTGAAGCTTTCTTT. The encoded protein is CASSQPLMNTEAFF.

CDR3 sequence (DNA): TGTGCCAGCAGCCGCGGACTAGCGGGTACCTACGAGCAGTACTTC. It is translated as CASSRGLAGTYEQYF. The chain recombines TRBV28 with TRBJ2-7, with 11 bases lining up with TRBD2. The CDR3 extends over 15 amino acids. V shed 6 bases and J 2 bases; nucleotides not matched to a gene: 6. From germline, CDR1 is MDHEN and CDR2 SYDVKM.

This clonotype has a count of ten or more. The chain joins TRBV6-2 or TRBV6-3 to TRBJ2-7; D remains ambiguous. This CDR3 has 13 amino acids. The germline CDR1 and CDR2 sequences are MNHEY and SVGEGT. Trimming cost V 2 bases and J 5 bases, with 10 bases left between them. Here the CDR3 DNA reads TGTGCCAGCAGTTACCAAATATCGGACGAGCAGTACTTC. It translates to CASSYQISDEQYF.

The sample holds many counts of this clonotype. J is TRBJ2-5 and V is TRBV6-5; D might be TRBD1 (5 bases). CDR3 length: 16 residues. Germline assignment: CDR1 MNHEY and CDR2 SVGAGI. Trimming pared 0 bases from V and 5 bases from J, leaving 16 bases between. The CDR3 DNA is TGTGCCAGCAGTTACTCGAGAGCCACAGGTCGGGAGACCCAGTACTTC. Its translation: CASSYSRATGRETQYF.

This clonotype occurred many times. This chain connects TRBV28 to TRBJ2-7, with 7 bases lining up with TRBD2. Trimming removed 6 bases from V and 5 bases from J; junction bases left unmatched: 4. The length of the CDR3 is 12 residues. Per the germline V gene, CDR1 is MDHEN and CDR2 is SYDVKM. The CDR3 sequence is CASSWTRNEQYF. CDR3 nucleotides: TGTGCCAGCAGCTGGACTAGGAACGAGCAGTACTTC.

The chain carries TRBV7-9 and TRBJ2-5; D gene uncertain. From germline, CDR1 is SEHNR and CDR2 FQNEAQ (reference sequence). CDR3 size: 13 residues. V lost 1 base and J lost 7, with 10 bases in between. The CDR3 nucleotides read TGTGCCAGCAGCTTAGGCGTCCATCGGACCCAGTACTTC. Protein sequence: CASSLGVHRTQYF.

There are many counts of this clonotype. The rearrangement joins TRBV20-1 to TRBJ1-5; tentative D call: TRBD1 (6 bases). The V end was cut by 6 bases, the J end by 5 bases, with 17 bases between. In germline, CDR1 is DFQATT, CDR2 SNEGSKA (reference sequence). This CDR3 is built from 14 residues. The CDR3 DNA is TGCAGTGCGAGCACGGGGGGCAGGGATCAGCCCCAGCATTTT. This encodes CSASTGGRDQPQHF.

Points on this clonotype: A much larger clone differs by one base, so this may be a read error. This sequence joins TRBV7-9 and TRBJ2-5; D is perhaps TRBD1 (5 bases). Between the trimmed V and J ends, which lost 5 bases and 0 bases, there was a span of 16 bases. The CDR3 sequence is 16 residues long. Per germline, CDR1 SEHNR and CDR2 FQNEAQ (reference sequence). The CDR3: CASSRRERQNQETQYF. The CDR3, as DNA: TGTGCCAGCAGCCGACGAGAAAGACAGAACCAAGAGACCCAGTACTTC.

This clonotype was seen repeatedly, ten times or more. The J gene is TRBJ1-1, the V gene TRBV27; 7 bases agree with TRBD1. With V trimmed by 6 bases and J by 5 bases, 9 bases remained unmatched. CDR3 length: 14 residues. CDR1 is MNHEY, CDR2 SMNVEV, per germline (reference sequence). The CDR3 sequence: CASSIRQGLTEAFF. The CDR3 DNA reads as TGTGCCAGCAGCATTAGACAGGGTCTTACTGAAGCTTTCTTT.

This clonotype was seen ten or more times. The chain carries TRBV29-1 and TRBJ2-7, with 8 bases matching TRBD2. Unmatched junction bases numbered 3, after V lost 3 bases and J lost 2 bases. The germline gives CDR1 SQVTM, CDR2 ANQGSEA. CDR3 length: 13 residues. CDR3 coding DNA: TGCAGCGTTGAGGGTAGCGGGACCTACGAGCAGTACTTC. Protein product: CSVEGSGTYEQYF.

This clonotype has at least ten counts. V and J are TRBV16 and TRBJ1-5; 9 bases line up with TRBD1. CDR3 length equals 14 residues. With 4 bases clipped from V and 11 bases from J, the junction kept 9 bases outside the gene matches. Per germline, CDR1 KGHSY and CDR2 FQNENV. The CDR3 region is CASSPQGQGSAQHF. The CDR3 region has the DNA TGTGCCAGCAGCCCTCAGGGACAGGGTTCCGCCCAGCATTTT.

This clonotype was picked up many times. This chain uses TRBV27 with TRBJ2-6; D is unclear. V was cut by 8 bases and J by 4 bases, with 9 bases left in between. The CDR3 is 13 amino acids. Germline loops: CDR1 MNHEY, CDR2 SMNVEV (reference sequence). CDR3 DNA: TGTGCCAGCCGGTTGTCCGGGGCCAACGTCCTGACTTTC. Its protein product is CASRLSGANVLTF. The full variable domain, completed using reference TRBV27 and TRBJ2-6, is EAQVTQNPRYLITVTGKKLTVTCSQNMNHEYMSWYRQDPGLGLRQIYYSMNVEVTDKGDVPEGYKVSRKEKRNFPLILESPSPNQTSLYFCASRLSGANVLTFGAGSRLTVL.

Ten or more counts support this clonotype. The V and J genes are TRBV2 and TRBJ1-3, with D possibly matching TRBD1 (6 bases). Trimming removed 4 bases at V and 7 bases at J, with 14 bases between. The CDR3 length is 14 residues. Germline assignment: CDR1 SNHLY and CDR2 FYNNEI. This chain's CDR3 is CASSVIRGHNTIYF. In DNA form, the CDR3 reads TGTGCCAGCAGTGTGATTAGGGGACACAACACCATATATTTT.

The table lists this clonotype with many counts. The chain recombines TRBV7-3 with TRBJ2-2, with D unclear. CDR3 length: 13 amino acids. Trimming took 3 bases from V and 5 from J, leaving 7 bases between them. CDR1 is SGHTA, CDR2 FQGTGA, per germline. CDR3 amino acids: CASSFPFTGELFF. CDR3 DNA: TGTGCCAGCAGCTTTCCATTTACCGGGGAGCTGTTTTTT. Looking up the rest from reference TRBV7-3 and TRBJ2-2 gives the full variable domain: GAGVSQTPSNKVTEKGKYVELRCDPISGHTALYWYRQSLGQGPEFLIYFQGTGAADDSGLPNDRFFAVRPEGSVSTLKIQRTERGDSAVYLCASSFPFTGELFFGEGSRLTVL.

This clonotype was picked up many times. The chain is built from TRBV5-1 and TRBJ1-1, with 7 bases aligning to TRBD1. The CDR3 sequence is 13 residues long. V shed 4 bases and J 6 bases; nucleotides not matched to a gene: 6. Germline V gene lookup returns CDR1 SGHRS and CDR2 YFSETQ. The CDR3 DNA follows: TGCGCCAGCAGCGTGAGACAGGGCGCTGAAGCTTTCTTT. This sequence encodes CASSVRQGAEAFF.

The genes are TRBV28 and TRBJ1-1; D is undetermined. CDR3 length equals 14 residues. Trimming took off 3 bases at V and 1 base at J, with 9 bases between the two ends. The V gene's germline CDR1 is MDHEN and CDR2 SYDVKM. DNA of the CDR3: TGTGCCAGCAGTTTCGGGCTTCAGAACACTGAAGCTTTCTTT. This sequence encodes CASSFGLQNTEAFF.

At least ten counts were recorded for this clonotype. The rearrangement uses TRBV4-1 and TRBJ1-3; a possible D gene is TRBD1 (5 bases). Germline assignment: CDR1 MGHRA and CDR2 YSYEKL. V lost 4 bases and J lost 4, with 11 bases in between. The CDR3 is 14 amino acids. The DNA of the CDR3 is TGCGCCAGCAGCCCCTGGACACCCGGAAACACCATATATTTT. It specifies CASSPWTPGNTIYF.

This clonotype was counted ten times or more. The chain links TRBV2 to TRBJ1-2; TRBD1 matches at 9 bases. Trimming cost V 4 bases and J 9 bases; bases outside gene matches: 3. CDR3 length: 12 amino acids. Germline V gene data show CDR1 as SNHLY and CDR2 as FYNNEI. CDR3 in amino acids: CASSGTGDRYTF. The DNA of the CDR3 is TGTGCCAGCAGTGGGACAGGGGATCGCTACACCTTC.

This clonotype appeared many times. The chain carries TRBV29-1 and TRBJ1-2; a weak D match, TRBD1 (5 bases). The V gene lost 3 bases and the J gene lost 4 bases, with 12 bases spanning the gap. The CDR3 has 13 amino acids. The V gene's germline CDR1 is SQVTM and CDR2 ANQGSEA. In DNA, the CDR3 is TGCAGCGTTGATGTCGGGGCGGGCTATGGCTACACCTTC. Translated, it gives CSVDVGAGYGYTF. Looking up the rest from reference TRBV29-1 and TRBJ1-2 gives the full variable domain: SAVISQKPSRDICQRGTSLTIQCQVDSQVTMMFWYRQQPGQSLTLIATANQGSEATYESGFVIDKFPISRPNLTFSTLTVSNMSPEDSSIYLCSVDVGAGYGYTFGSGTRLTVV.

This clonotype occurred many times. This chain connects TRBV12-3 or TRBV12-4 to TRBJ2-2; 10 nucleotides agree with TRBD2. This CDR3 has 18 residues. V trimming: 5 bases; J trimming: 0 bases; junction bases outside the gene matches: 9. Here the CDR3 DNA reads TGTGCCAGCAGTGCTCCGGGACTAGCGCACGCGAACACCGGGGAGCTGTTTTTT. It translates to CASSAPGLAHANTGELFF.